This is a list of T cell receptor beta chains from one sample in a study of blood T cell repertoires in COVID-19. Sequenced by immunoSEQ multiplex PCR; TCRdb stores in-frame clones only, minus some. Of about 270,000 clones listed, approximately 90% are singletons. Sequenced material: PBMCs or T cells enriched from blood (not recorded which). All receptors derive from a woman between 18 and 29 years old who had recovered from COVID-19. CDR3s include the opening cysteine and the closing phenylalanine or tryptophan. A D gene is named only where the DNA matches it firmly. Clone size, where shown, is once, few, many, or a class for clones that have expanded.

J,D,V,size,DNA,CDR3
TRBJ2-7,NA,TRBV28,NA,TGTGCCAGCAGTCTGTTCTCCTACGAGCAGTACTTC,CASSLFSYEQYF
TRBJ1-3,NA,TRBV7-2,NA,TGTGCCAGCAGCCCCAACCTCGGGGGAGGAAACACCATATATTTT,CASSPNLGGGNTIYF
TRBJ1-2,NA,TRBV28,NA,TGTGCCAGCAGTTTCGGCGGGTACTATGGCTACACCTTC,CASSFGGYYGYTF
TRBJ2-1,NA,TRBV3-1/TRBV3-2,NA,TGTGCCAGCAGCCAAGTTAACAGGAATGAGCAGTTCTTC,CASSQVNRNEQFF
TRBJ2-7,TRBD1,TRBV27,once,TGTGCCAGCAGTAAAAGCAGGGGGCCGTCTGGGGGGCAGTACTTC,CASSKSRGPSGGQYF
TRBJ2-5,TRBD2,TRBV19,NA,TGTGCCAGTACCCCGGGGGCTAGCGGGGCAGAGACCCAGTACTTC,CASTPGASGAETQYF
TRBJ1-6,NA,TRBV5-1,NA,TGCGCCAGCAGCTTGGTTGGAGGGGAAGGGTCACCCCTCCACTTT,CASSLVGGEGSPLHF
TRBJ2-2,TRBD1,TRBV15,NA,TGTGCCACCAGCGGGGACAGGGGGCTTTACGGGGAGCTGTTTTTT,CATSGDRGLYGELFF
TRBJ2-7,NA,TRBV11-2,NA,TGTGCCAGCAGCTTAGATCGAGTGGAGGGGAACGAGCAGTACTTC,CASSLDRVEGNEQYF
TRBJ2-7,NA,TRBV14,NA,TGTGCCAGCAGCCTGTGGACAGCCAAGCCCTACGAGCAGTACTTC,CASSLWTAKPYEQYF
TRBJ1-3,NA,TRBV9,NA,TGTGCCAGCAGCGTCACTGGGACACTCTCTGGAAACACCATATATTTT,CASSVTGTLSGNTIYF
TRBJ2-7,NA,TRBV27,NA,TGTGCCAGCAGTCTTGGACTCACCTACGAGCAGTACTTC,CASSLGLTYEQYF
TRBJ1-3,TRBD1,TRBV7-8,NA,TGTGCCAGCAGACCTACAGGGGGGACTGGAAACACCATATATTTT,CASRPTGGTGNTIYF
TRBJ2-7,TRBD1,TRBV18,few,TGTGCCAGCTCACCAGACCGACAGGGGTCGGAGTACTTC,CASSPDRQGSEYF
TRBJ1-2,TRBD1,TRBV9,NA,TGTGCCAGCAGCGTAGAGTCTACAGGGGAAGATGGCTACACCTTC,CASSVESTGEDGYTF
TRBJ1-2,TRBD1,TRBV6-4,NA,TGTGCCAGCAGTCAAGGGGGCATTGGCTATGGCTACACCTTC,CASSQGGIGYGYTF
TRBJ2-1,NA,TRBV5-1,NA,TGCGCCAGCAGCTTGATCGGAGGGAGCTTGTACAATGAGCAGTTCTTC,CASSLIGGSLYNEQFF
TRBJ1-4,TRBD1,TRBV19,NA,TGTGCCAGTACCCGGGACAGGGGAAGGGAAAAACTGTTTTTT,CASTRDRGREKLFF
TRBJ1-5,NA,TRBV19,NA,TGTGCCAGTACCACCACTGGGGTTGGAGTACAGCTAGCAAATCAGCCCCAGCATTTT,CASTTTGVGVQLANQPQHF
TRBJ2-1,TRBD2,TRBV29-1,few,TGCAGCGGGAACCGCGCGGGGGGTACTTACAATGAGCAGTTCTTC,CSGNRAGGTYNEQFF
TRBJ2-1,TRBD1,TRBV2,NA,TGTGCCAGCAGGGAGGACAGGGGACCGTATAGTGAGCAGTTCTTC,CASREDRGPYSEQFF
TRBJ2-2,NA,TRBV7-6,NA,TGTGCCAGCAGCTTAGGCGGGGATAACACCGGGGAGCTGTTTTTT,CASSLGGDNTGELFF
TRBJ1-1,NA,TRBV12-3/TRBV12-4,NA,TGTGCCAGCAGTCGAACAGGGATCCCTGAAGCTTTCTTT,CASSRTGIPEAFF
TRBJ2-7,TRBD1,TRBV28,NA,TGTGCCAGCAGTTCCTGGGACAGTTCTACCGAGGAGCAGTACTTC,CASSSWDSSTEEQYF
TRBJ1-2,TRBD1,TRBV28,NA,TGTGCCAGCAGTAGGGGACAGGGGGCTTACTATGGCTACACCTTC,CASSRGQGAYYGYTF
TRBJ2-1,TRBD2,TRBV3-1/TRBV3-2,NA,TGTGCCAGCAGCCGGACTAGCGGGGGGCCAAGCTCCTACAATGAGCAGTTCTTC,CASSRTSGGPSSYNEQFF
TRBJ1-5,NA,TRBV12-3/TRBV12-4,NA,TGTGCCAGCAGGATCAGTAATCAGCCCCAGCATTTT,CASRISNQPQHF
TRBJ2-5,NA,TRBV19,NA,TGTGCCAGTAGTCTACTAGCAGGAGAGACCCAGTACTTC,CASSLLAGETQYF
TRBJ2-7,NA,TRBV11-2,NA,TGTGCCAGCAGTCCTACCATCGAGCAGTACTTC,CASSPTIEQYF
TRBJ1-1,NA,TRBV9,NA,TGTGCCAGCAGCGTTCCGCAGGGGATGATGAACACTGAAGCTTTCTTT,CASSVPQGMMNTEAFF
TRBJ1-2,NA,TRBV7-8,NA,TGTGCCAGCAGCTTAGATTTGGGGGGACCGGTTAGGGCTAACTATGGCTACACCTTC,CASSLDLGGPVRANYGYTF
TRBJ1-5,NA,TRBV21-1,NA,TGTGCCAGCAGCAAAGGGAGTGGAGGCAATCAGCCCCAGCATTTT,CASSKGSGGNQPQHF
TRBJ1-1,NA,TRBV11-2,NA,TGTGCCAGCAAGGTAGGGGGGGTCGCCACTGAAGCTTTCTTT,CASKVGGVATEAFF
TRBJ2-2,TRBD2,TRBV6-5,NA,TGTGCCAGCATCCGGAGCGGGGTGAACACCGGGGAGCTGTTTTTT,CASIRSGVNTGELFF
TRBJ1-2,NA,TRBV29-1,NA,TGCAGCGTTGTATCGTCCGGGGGTAAGGGTAGCTATGGCTACACCTTC,CSVVSSGGKGSYGYTF
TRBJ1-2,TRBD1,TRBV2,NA,TGTGCCAGCAGGGGGACAGGGTCTAACTATGGCTACACCTTC,CASRGTGSNYGYTF
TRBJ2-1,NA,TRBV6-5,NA,TGTGCCATTTTGACAGTCCACAATGAGCAGTTCTTC,CAILTVHNEQFF
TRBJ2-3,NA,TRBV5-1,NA,TGCGCCAGCAGCTTGACAACAGGGAGCACAGATACGCAGTATTTT,CASSLTTGSTDTQYF
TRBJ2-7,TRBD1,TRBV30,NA,TGTGCCTGCGGAGAGTGGGACAGGGGCTACGAGCAGTACTTC,CACGEWDRGYEQYF
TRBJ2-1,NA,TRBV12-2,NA,TGTGCAAGTCGCTTAGACCTACAGGGGGCGCTTAGGAGGAATGAGCAGTTCTTC,CASRLDLQGALRRNEQFF
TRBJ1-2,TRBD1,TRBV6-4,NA,TGTGCCAGCAGTGCCACGACAGGGAGCTATGGCTACACCTTC,CASSATTGSYGYTF
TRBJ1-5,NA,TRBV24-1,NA,TGTGCCACCAGTGATCCCAGGAACAATCAGCCCCAGCATTTT,CATSDPRNNQPQHF
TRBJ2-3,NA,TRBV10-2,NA,TGCGCCAGCAGTGTTGCGCAACTACCGCCTTCGCAGTATTTT,CASSVAQLPPSQYF
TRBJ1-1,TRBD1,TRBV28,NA,TGTGCCAGCAGTCGAACAGGGGTTGCTGAAGCTTTCTTT,CASSRTGVAEAFF
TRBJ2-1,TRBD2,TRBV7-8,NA,TGTGCCAGCAGCTTAGTAGGCGGGGGGGCGAGCTCCTACAATGAGCAGTTCTTC,CASSLVGGGASSYNEQFF
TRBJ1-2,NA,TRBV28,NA,TGTGCCAGCAGTTTTGGGGGCAACTATGGCTACACCTTC,CASSFGGNYGYTF
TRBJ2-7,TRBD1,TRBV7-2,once,TGTGCCAGCAGCTTTCATCGACAGGGCGGCGAGCAGTACTTC,CASSFHRQGGEQYF
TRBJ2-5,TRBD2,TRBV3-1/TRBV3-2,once,TGTGCCAGCAGCCCGGGGCGGTGGGTAGCGGGGCTGTCAGAGACCCAGTACTTC,CASSPGRWVAGLSETQYF